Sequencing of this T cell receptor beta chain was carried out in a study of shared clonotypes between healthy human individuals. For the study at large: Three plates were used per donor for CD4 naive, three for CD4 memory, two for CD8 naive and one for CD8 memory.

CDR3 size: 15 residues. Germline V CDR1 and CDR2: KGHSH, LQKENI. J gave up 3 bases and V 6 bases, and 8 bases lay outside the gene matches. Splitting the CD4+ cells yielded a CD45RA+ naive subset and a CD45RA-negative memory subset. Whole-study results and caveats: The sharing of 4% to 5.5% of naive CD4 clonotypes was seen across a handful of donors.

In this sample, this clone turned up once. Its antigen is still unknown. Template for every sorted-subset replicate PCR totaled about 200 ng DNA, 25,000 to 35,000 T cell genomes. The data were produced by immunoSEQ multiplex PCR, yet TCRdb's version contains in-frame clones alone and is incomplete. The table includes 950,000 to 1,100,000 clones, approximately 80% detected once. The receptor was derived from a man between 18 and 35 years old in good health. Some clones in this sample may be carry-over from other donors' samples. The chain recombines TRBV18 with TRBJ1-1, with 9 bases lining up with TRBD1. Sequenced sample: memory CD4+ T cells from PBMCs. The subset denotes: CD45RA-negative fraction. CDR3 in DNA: TGTGCCAGCTCTCGTGAAACAGGGGGCTACACTGAAGCTTTCTTT. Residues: CASSRETGGYTEAFF. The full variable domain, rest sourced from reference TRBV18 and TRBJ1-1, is NAGVMQNPRHLVRRRGQEARLRCSPMKGHSHVYWYRQLPEEGLKFMVYLQKENIIDESGMPKERFSAEFPKEGPSILRIQQVVRGDSAAYFCASSRETGGYTEAFFGQGTRLTVV.